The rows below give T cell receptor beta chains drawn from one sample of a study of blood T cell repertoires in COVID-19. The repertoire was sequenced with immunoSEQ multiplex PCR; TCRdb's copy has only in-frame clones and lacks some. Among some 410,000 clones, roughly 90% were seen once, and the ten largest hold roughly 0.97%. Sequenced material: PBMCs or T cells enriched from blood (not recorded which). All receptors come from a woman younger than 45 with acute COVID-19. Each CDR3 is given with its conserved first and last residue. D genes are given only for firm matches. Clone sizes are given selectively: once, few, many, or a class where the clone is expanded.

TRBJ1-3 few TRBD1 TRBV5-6 CASRSRPGQGSGNTIYF TGTGCCAGCAGGTCCCGCCCGGGACAGGGTTCTGGAAACACCATATATTTT
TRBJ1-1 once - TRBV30 CAWRASVNTEAFF TGTGCCTGGAGGGCCTCCGTGAACACTGAAGCTTTCTTT
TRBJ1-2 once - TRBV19 CASSSQSSNYGYTF TGTGCCAGTAGTAGTCAGTCCTCTAACTATGGCTACACCTTC
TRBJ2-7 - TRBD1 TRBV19 CASSIRTGGEQYF TGTGCCAGTAGTATCAGGACAGGGGGCGAGCAGTACTTC
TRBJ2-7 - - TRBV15 CATSRDGGYEQYF TGTGCCACCAGCAGAGATGGGGGGTACGAGCAGTACTTC
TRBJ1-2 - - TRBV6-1 CASSEGLFYGYTF TGTGCCAGCAGTGAGGGACTATTCTATGGCTACACCTTC
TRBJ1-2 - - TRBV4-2 CASSQAQGVGYGYTF TGTGCCAGCAGCCAAGCACAAGGGGTGGGCTATGGCTACACCTTC
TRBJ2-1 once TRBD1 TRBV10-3 CAISEGWTGGNEQFF TGTGCCATCAGTGAGGGCTGGACAGGCGGCAATGAGCAGTTCTTC
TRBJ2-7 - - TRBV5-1 CASRETGPSYEQYF TGCGCCAGCAGGGAGACAGGACCCTCCTACGAGCAGTACTTC
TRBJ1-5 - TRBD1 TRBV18 CASSRQGQGGGYQPQHF TGTGCCAGCTCACGACAGGGACAGGGGGGCGGGTATCAGCCCCAGCATTTT
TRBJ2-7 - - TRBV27 CASSFVGGRYEQYF TGTGCCAGCAGTTTTGTAGGGGGACGCTACGAGCAGTACTTC
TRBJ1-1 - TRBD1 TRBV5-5 CASSLLGTGGRGTEAFF TGTGCCAGCAGCCTGTTAGGGACAGGGGGCCGAGGAACTGAAGCTTTCTTT
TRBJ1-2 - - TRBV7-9 CASSLSGF TGTGCCAGCAGCTTATCGGGATTC
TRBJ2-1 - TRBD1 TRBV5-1 CASSRGQGHEQFF TGCGCCAGCAGCCGCGGACAGGGCCATGAGCAGTTCTTC
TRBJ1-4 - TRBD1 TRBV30 CAWTRPGQSTNEKLFF TGTGCCTGGACTCGACCGGGACAGTCAACTAATGAAAAACTGTTTTTT
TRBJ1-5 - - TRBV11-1 CASRTRGAQPQHF TGTGCCAGCAGGACAAGGGGTGCTCAGCCCCAGCATTTT
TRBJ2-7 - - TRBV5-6 CASSFRGGGYEQYF TGTGCCAGCAGCTTTAGGGGGGGCGGTTACGAGCAGTACTTC
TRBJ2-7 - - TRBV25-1 CASSESQGWANEQYF TGTGCCAGCAGTGAATCTCAGGGATGGGCAAACGAGCAGTACTTC
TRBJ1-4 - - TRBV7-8 CASSFRDNNEKLFF TGTGCCAGCAGCTTCCGGGACAATAATGAAAAACTGTTTTTT
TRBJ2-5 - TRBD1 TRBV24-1 CATSDRGQGPGGSQETQYF TGTGCCACCAGTGACCGGGGACAGGGGCCCGGTGGGAGTCAAGAGACCCAGTACTTC
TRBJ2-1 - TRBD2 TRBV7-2 CASSLDSSGAPVNEQFF TGTGCCAGCAGCTTAGACTCCAGCGGGGCCCCTGTAAATGAGCAGTTCTTC
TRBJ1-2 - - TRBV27 CASSFKGPSYGYTF TGTGCCAGCAGTTTTAAGGGGCCAAGCTATGGCTACACCTTC
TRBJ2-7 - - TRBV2 CATQGRETYEQYF TGTGCCACCCAGGGTAGAGAGACCTACGAGCAGTACTTC
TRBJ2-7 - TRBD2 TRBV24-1 CATSDKLAGIYEQYF TGTGCCACCAGTGATAAACTAGCGGGGATCTACGAGCAGTACTTC
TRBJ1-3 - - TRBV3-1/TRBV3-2 CASSPGVGNTIYF TGTGCCAGCAGCCCAGGGGTTGGAAACACCATATATTTT
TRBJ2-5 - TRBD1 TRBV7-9 CASSYPVGTEQETQYF TGTGCCAGCAGCTACCCTGTCGGGACAGAACAAGAGACCCAGTACTTC
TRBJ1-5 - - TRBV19 CASSQYGGTTNQPQHF TGTGCCAGTAGCCAATATGGGGGGACCACAAATCAGCCCCAGCATTTT
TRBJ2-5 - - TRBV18 CASSPSNTRETQYF TGTGCCAGCTCACCATCGAATACCAGGGAGACCCAGTACTTC
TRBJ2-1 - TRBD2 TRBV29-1 CSVQRGGFNEQFF TGCAGCGTCCAGCGGGGGGGGTTCAATGAGCAGTTCTTC
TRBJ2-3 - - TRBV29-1 CSVEGGTDTQYF TGCAGCGTTGAGGGCGGCACAGATACGCAGTATTTT
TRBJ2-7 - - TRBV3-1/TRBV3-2 CASSQTRAGGLAYEQYF TGTGCCAGCAGCCAAACTAGAGCCGGGGGGCTTGCCTACGAGCAGTACTTC
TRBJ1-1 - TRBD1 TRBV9 CASSAWTGAGRGEAFF TGTGCCAGCAGCGCTTGGACAGGGGCCGGGAGAGGTGAAGCTTTCTTT
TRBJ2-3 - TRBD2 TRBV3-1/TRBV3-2 CASSQESGGLAASTDTQYF TGTGCCAGCAGCCAAGAATCTGGGGGACTAGCGGCTAGCACAGATACGCAGTATTTT